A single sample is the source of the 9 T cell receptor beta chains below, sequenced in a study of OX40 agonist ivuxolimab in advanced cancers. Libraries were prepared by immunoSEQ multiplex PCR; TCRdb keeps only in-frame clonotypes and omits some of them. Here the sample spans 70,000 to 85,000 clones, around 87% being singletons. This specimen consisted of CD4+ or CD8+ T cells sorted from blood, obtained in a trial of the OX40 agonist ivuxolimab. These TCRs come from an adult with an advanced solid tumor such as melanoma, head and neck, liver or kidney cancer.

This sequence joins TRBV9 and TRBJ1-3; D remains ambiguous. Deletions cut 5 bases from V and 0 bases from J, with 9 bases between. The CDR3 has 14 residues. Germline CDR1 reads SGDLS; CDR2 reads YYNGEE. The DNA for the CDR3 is TGTGCCAGCAGGGAAGGACCCTCTGGAAACACCATATATTTT. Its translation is CASREGPSGNTIYF.

The CDR3 protein is CASRQGAGNTIYF. CDR3 DNA: TGTGCCAGCAGACAGGGGGCTGGAAACACCATATATTTT. The chain employs TRBV6-6 and TRBJ1-3; TRBD1 matches 8 bases. V gave up 6 bases and J gave up 2 bases; unmatched junction bases: 0. The CDR3 length is 13 residues. CDR1 and CDR2 from the germline V gene are MNHNY and SVGAGI (reference sequence).

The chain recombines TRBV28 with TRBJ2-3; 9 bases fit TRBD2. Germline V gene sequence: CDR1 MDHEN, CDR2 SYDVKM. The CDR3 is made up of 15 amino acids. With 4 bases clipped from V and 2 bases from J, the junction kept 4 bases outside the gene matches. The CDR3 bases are TGTGCCAGCAGTTCGAGCGGGGGGTTCACAGATACGCAGTATTTT. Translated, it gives CASSSSGGFTDTQYF.

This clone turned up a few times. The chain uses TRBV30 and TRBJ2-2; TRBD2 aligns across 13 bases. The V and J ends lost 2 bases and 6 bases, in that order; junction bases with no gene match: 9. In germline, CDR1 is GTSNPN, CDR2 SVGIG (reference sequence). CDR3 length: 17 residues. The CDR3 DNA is TGTGCCTGGAGTAGCGGACTAGCGGGAGCTCGTTCCGGGGAGCTGTTTTTT. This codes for CAWSSGLAGARSGELFF.

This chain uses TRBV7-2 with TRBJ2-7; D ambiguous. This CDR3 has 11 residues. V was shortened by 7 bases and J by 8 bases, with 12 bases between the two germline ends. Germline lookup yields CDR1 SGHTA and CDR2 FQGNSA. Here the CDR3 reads CASTPAIKQYF. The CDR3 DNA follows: TGTGCCAGCACCCCCGCGATAAAGCAGTACTTC.

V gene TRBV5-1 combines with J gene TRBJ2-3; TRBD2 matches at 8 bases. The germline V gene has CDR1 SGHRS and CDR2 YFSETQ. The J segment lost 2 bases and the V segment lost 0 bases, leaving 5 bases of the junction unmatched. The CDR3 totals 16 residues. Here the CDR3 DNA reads TGCGCCAGCAGCTTGGCTTTAGCGGGGAACACAGATACGCAGTATTTT. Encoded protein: CASSLALAGNTDTQYF. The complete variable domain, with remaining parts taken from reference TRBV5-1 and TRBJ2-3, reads KAGVTQTPRYLIKTRGQQVTLSCSPISGHRSVSWYQQTPGQGLQFLFEYFSETQRNKGNFPGRFSGRQFSNSRSEMNVSTLELGDSALYLCASSLALAGNTDTQYFGPGTRLTVL.

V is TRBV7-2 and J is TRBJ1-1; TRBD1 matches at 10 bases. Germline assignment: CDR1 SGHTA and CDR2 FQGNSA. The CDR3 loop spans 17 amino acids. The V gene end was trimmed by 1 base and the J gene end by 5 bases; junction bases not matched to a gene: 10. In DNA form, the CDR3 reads TGTGCCAGCAGCTTAGGTATGGGACAGGGGAAGAGGACTGAAGCTTTCTTT. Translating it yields CASSLGMGQGKRTEAFF.

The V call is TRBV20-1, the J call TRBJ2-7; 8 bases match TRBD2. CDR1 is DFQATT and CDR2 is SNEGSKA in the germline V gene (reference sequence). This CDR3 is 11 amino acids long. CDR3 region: CRPREGYEQYF. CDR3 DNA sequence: TGCAGGCCTCGGGAGGGCTACGAGCAGTACTTC.

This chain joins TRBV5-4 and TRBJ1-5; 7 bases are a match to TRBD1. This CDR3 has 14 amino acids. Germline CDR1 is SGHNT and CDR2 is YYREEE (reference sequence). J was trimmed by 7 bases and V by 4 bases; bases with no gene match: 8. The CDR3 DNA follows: TGTGCCAGCAGCCGACAGGGAGTACAACAGCCCCAGCATTTT. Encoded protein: CASSRQGVQQPQHF.